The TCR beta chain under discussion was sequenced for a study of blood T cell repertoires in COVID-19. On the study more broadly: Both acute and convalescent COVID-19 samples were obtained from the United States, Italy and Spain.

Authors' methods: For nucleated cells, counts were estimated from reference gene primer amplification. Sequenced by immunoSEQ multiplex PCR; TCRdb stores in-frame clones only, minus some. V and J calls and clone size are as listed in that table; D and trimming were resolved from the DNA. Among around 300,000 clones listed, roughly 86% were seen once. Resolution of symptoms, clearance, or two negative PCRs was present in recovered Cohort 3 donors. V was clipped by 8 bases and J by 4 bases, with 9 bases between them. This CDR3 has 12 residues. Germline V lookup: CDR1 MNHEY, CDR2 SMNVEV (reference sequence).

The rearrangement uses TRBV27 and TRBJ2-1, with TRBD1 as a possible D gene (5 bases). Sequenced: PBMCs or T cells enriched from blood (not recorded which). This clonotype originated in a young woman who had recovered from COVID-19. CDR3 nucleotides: TGTGCCAGCCGAGACAGATACAATGAGCAGTTCTTC. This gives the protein CASRDRYNEQFF.